These T cell receptor beta chains were read from a single sample in a study of CD8 T cells in ankylosing spondylitis. TCRdb re-derived calls from the 5' RACE reads in MiXCR, one entry per CDR3 protein. This table holds a few hundred thousand distinct CDR3 sequences, about 20% found once. The sequenced material came from blood, either unsorted or a sorted T cell fraction (not recorded which). The receptors originated from a male donor with ankylosing spondylitis. Both conserved end residues are part of each CDR3. D genes are given only for firm matches. Clone size is shown for a subset of rows, as once, few, many or a class of expanded clone.

clone size: many; J gene: TRBJ2-4; V gene: TRBV2; D gene: TRBD1; CDR3 DNA: TGTGCCAGCAGTGGGGACAGGGGATCCAAAAACATTCAGTACTTC; CDR3 protein: CASSGDRGSKNIQYF
clone size: NA; J gene: TRBJ2-2; V gene: TRBV20-1; D gene: TRBD2; CDR3 DNA: TGCAGTGCCACGGGTGCGGGGGCGAACACCGGGGAGCTGTTTTTT; CDR3 protein: CSATGAGANTGELFF
clone size: many; J gene: TRBJ2-3; V gene: TRBV7-2; D gene: NA; CDR3 DNA: TGTGCCAGCAGCCCTGGGCTGAGCACAGATACGCAGTATTTT; CDR3 protein: CASSPGLSTDTQYF
clone size: NA; J gene: TRBJ1-2; V gene: TRBV7-2; D gene: TRBD1; CDR3 DNA: TGTCCCAGCAGCTTAGGACAGGTCTGGAGCTACACCTTC; CDR3 protein: CPSSLGQVWSYTF
clone size: few; J gene: TRBJ1-6; V gene: TRBV5-6; D gene: NA; CDR3 DNA: TGTGCCAGCAGCTTGACCGGGGATTCACCCCTCCACTTT; CDR3 protein: CASSLTGDSPLHF
clone size: NA; J gene: TRBJ2-7; V gene: TRBV7-9; D gene: TRBD2; CDR3 DNA: TGTGCCAGCAGCCAGACGGGAGGAGACGAGCAGTACTTC; CDR3 protein: CASSQTGGDEQYF
clone size: NA; J gene: TRBJ1-2; V gene: TRBV20-1; D gene: NA; CDR3 DNA: TGCAGTGCTAGAGGACAGACTATGTACTATGGCTACACCTTC; CDR3 protein: CSARGQTMYYGYTF
clone size: NA; J gene: TRBJ2-3; V gene: TRBV5-1; D gene: TRBD2; CDR3 DNA: TGCGCCAGCAGCCATGGACTAGCGGGAGGATCCCCCACAGATACGCAGTATTTT; CDR3 protein: CASSHGLAGGSPTDTQYF
clone size: few; J gene: TRBJ2-5; V gene: TRBV30; D gene: NA; CDR3 DNA: TGTGCCTGGAGTGTACGAGGGGGGTTCGGGACCCAGTACTTC; CDR3 protein: CAWSVRGGFGTQYF
clone size: few; J gene: TRBJ2-1; V gene: TRBV3-1; D gene: NA; CDR3 DNA: TGTGCCAGCAGCCAAGGGCTTGGGTATCGGCAGTTCTTC; CDR3 protein: CASSQGLGYRQFF
clone size: NA; J gene: TRBJ1-4; V gene: TRBV7-2; D gene: NA; CDR3 DNA: TGTGCCAGCAGCCTAGGTGGGGGTATCGAGGAAAAACTGTTTTTT; CDR3 protein: CASSLGGGIEEKLFF
clone size: NA; J gene: TRBJ1-5; V gene: TRBV20-1; D gene: NA; CDR3 DNA: TGCAGTGCTAGCCCAACGGCGGGTGAGCCCCAGCATTTT; CDR3 protein: CSASPTAGEPQHF
clone size: NA; J gene: TRBJ2-1; V gene: TRBV5-1; D gene: NA; CDR3 DNA: TGCGCCAGCAGCTTCCGGGACTTATTGAATGAGCAGTTCTTC; CDR3 protein: CASSFRDLLNEQFF
clone size: NA; J gene: TRBJ2-7; V gene: TRBV6-2/TRBV6-3; D gene: NA; CDR3 DNA: TGTGCCAGCAGTTATACCCTGGAGCAGTACTTC; CDR3 protein: CASSYTLEQYF
clone size: NA; J gene: TRBJ2-1; V gene: TRBV7-6; D gene: TRBD2; CDR3 DNA: TGTGCCAGCAGCCAACGACTGACGCAAGCGGGATCAAGTGAGCAGTTCTTC; CDR3 protein: CASSQRLTQAGSSEQFF
clone size: NA; J gene: TRBJ2-1; V gene: TRBV12-3/TRBV12-4; D gene: TRBD2; CDR3 DNA: TGTGCCAGCAGTTTAAAATGGGTCCTAGCGGGAGACTCCAATGAGCAGTTCTTC; CDR3 protein: CASSLKWVLAGDSNEQFF
clone size: few; J gene: TRBJ2-1; V gene: TRBV9; D gene: TRBD2; CDR3 DNA: TGTGCCAGCAGCGTAGCGGGACTAGCGGGAAACAATGAGCAGTTCTTC; CDR3 protein: CASSVAGLAGNNEQFF
clone size: NA; J gene: TRBJ1-4; V gene: TRBV20-1; D gene: NA; CDR3 DNA: TGCAGTGCCTCAGCAACTAATGAAAAACTGTTTTTT; CDR3 protein: CSASATNEKLFF
clone size: few; J gene: TRBJ2-1; V gene: TRBV27; D gene: TRBD2; CDR3 DNA: TGTGCCAGCAGTCCCATGGGGACTAGTCCTTCCGAGCAGTTCTTC; CDR3 protein: CASSPMGTSPSEQFF
clone size: few; J gene: TRBJ2-7; V gene: TRBV3-1; D gene: TRBD1; CDR3 DNA: TGTGCCAGCAGCAAACCGGGACAGGTGGACGGCGAGCAGTACTTC; CDR3 protein: CASSKPGQVDGEQYF
clone size: NA; J gene: TRBJ2-5; V gene: TRBV3-1; D gene: NA; CDR3 DNA: TGTGCCAGCAGCCAAAATTTGGCGGAGACCCAGTACTTC; CDR3 protein: CASSQNLAETQYF
clone size: few; J gene: TRBJ1-1; V gene: TRBV5-1; D gene: TRBD1; CDR3 DNA: TGCGCCAGCACCCAATGGGCAGGGGGCACCGAAGCTTTCTTT; CDR3 protein: CASTQWAGGTEAFF
clone size: NA; J gene: TRBJ1-2; V gene: TRBV5-8; D gene: TRBD1; CDR3 DNA: TGTGCCAGCAGCAATCAATGGGACAGATCCTATGGCTACACCTTC; CDR3 protein: CASSNQWDRSYGYTF
clone size: NA; J gene: TRBJ2-1; V gene: TRBV28; D gene: TRBD2; CDR3 DNA: TGTGCCAGCAGTTTACCTCCGACTAGCGGGATAGAGCAGTTCTTC; CDR3 protein: CASSLPPTSGIEQFF
clone size: many; J gene: TRBJ1-4; V gene: TRBV6-1; D gene: NA; CDR3 DNA: TGTGCCAGCAAAACGGGCGGACGGGGAGAAAAACTGTTTTTT; CDR3 protein: CASKTGGRGEKLFF
clone size: NA; J gene: TRBJ2-7; V gene: TRBV20-1; D gene: TRBD2; CDR3 DNA: TGCAGTGCTAGTGCGACTAGCGGGAGAGACGAGCAGTACTTC; CDR3 protein: CSASATSGRDEQYF
clone size: few; J gene: TRBJ2-2; V gene: TRBV20-1; D gene: NA; CDR3 DNA: TGCAGTGCTAGAGGAGGAGGGGACACCGGGGAGCTGTTTTTT; CDR3 protein: CSARGGGDTGELFF
clone size: few; J gene: TRBJ2-2; V gene: TRBV11-2; D gene: NA; CDR3 DNA: TGTGCCAGCAGCTTAGATCGGGTCGGGGAGCTGTTTTTT; CDR3 protein: CASSLDRVGELFF
clone size: NA; J gene: TRBJ1-2; V gene: TRBV12-3/TRBV12-4; D gene: TRBD1; CDR3 DNA: TGTGCCAGCAGTTTGGAGGGGGCAAGGGGCTACACCTTC; CDR3 protein: CASSLEGARGYTF
clone size: few; J gene: TRBJ2-1; V gene: TRBV9; D gene: TRBD2; CDR3 DNA: TGTGCCAGCAGCGTAGGAGGGACTACCTACAATGAGCAGTTCTTC; CDR3 protein: CASSVGGTTYNEQFF
clone size: NA; J gene: TRBJ2-3; V gene: TRBV12-3/TRBV12-4; D gene: TRBD1; CDR3 DNA: TGTGCCAGCAGTTTTTTCGTGAGGGGGCGAAGACCAGATACGCAGTATTTT; CDR3 protein: CASSFFVRGRRPDTQYF
clone size: NA; J gene: TRBJ1-1; V gene: TRBV20-1; D gene: NA; CDR3 DNA: TGCAGTGCTAGAGAGTCAGGCAACACTGAAGCTTTCTTT; CDR3 protein: CSARESGNTEAFF
clone size: few; J gene: TRBJ2-3; V gene: TRBV29-1; D gene: TRBD2; CDR3 DNA: TGCAGCATTGAAGGGACTAGCGGGAGGGCCGGGACAGATACGCAGTATTTT; CDR3 protein: CSIEGTSGRAGTDTQYF
clone size: NA; J gene: TRBJ1-2; V gene: TRBV28; D gene: NA; CDR3 DNA: TGTGCCAGCAGTTTAGGGTCGGAGGATTTTCCCTATGGCTACACCTTC; CDR3 protein: CASSLGSEDFPYGYTF
clone size: NA; J gene: TRBJ2-5; V gene: TRBV7-9; D gene: NA; CDR3 DNA: TGTGCCAGCAGCTTATTTGGGGGCACCCAAGAGACCCAGTACTTC; CDR3 protein: CASSLFGGTQETQYF
clone size: NA; J gene: TRBJ1-2; V gene: TRBV7-2; D gene: TRBD1; CDR3 DNA: TGTGCCAGCAGCTTGGGACAGGGGGCGGGGGGCTACACCTTC; CDR3 protein: CASSLGQGAGGYTF
clone size: NA; J gene: TRBJ1-5; V gene: TRBV5-1; D gene: NA; CDR3 DNA: TGCGCCAGCAGCTCCTCGAACAATCAGCCCCAGCATTTT; CDR3 protein: CASSSSNNQPQHF
clone size: few; J gene: TRBJ2-7; V gene: TRBV3-1; D gene: NA; CDR3 DNA: TGTGCCAGCAGCCAAGGTGTTCGGGTCTCCTACGAGCAGTACTTC; CDR3 protein: CASSQGVRVSYEQYF
clone size: NA; J gene: TRBJ1-1; V gene: TRBV6-1; D gene: TRBD1; CDR3 DNA: TGTGCCAGCAGCCGTATACGGACAGGGTTGGGAAACACTGAAGCTTTCTTT; CDR3 protein: CASSRIRTGLGNTEAFF
clone size: few; J gene: TRBJ1-1; V gene: TRBV10-3; D gene: NA; CDR3 DNA: TGTGCCATCAGTAGCACTTCTCCTGGGACTGAAGCTTTCTTT; CDR3 protein: CAISSTSPGTEAFF
clone size: few; J gene: TRBJ1-2; V gene: TRBV7-9; D gene: NA; CDR3 DNA: TGTGCCAGCAGCTTAGGGGCAAATCTTAACTATGGCTACACCTTC; CDR3 protein: CASSLGANLNYGYTF
clone size: NA; J gene: TRBJ2-1; V gene: TRBV15; D gene: TRBD2; CDR3 DNA: TGTGCCACCAGCAGAGACCCCGGGAGGTACAATGAGCAGTTCTTC; CDR3 protein: CATSRDPGRYNEQFF
clone size: few; J gene: TRBJ2-5; V gene: TRBV6-4; D gene: NA; CDR3 DNA: TGTGCCAGCAGTAGAGACGGCGAAGAGACCCAGTACTTC; CDR3 protein: CASSRDGEETQYF